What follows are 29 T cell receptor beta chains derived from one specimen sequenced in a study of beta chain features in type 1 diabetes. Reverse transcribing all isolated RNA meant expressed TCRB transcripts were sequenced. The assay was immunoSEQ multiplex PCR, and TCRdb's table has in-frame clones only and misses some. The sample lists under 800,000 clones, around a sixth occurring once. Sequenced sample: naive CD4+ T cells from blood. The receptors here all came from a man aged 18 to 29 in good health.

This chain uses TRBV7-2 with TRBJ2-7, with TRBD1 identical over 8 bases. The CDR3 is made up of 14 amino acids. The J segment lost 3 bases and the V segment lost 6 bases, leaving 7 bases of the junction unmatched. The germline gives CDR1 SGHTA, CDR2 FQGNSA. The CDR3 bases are TGTGCCAGCAGACCCCCGGACAGGGTCTACGAGCAGTACTTC. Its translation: CASRPPDRVYEQYF.

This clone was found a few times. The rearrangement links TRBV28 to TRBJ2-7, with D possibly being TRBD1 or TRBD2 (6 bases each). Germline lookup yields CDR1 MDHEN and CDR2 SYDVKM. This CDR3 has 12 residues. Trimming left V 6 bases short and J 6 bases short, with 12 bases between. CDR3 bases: TGTGCCAGCAGCTGGGGGGCCCGCGAGCAGTACTTC. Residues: CASSWGAREQYF.

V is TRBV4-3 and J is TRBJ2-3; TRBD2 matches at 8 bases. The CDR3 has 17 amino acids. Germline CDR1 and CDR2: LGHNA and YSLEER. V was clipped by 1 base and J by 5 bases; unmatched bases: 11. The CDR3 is CASSQVPRGGQGDTQYF. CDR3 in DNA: TGCGCCAGCAGCCAAGTCCCCCGCGGGGGGCAGGGAGATACGCAGTATTTT.

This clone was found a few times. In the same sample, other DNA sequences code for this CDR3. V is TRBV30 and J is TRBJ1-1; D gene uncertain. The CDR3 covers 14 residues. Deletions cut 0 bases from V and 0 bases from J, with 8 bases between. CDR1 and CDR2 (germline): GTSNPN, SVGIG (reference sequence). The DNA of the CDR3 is TGTGCCTGGAGTGTACGGTCAGTGAACACTGAAGCTTTCTTT. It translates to CAWSVRSVNTEAFF.

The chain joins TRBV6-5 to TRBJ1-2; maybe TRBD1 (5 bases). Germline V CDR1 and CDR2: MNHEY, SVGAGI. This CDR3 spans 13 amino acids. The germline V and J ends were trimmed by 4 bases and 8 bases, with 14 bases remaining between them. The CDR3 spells CASSSLSRGGYTF. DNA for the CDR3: TGTGCCAGCAGTTCCCTTTCGAGGGGCGGCTACACCTTC.

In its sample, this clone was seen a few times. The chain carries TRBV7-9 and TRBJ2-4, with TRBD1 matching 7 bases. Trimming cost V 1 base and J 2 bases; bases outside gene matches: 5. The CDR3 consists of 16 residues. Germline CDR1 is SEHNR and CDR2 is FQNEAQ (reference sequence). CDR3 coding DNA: TGTGCCAGCAGCTTAGGAGGGGGCGCGTCCAAAAACATTCAGTACTTC. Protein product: CASSLGGGASKNIQYF.

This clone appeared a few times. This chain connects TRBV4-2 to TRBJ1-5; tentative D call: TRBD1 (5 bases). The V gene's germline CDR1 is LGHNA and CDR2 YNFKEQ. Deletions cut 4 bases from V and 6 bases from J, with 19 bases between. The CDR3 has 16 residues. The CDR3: CASSLVIDRGSQPQHF. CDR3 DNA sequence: TGTGCCAGCAGCCTAGTGATTGATAGGGGAAGTCAGCCCCAGCATTTT.

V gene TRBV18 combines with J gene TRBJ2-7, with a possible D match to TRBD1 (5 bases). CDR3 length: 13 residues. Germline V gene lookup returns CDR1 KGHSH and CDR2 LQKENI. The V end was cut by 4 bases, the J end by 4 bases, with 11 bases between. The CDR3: CASSQVQGYEQYF. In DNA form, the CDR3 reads TGTGCCAGCTCACAAGTGCAGGGTTACGAGCAGTACTTC.

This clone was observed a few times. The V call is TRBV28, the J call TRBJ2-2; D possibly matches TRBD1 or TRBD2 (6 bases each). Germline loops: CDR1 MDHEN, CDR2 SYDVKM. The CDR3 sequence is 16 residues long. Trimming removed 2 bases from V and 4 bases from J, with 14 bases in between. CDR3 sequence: CASSLKRGAGTGELFF. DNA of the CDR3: TGTGCCAGCAGTTTAAAGAGGGGGGCTGGCACCGGGGAGCTGTTTTTT.

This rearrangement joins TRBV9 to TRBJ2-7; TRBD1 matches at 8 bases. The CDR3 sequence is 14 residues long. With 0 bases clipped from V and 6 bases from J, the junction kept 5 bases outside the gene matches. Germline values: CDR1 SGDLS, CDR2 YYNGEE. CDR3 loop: CASSVVSGGGEQYF. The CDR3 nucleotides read TGTGCCAGCAGCGTAGTGTCAGGGGGCGGCGAGCAGTACTTC.

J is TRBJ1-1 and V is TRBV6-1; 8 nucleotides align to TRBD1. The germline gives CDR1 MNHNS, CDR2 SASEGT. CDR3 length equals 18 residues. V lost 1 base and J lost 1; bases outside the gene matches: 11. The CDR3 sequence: CASSEGIRFGTGNTEAFF. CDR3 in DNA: TGTGCCAGCAGTGAAGGGATCCGATTTGGGACAGGGAACACTGAAGCTTTCTTT.

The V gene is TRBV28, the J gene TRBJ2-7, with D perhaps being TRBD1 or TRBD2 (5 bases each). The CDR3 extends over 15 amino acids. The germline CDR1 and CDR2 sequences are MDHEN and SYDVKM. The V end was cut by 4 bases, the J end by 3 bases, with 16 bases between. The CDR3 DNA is TGTGCCAGCAGTTCATCGGGACCGGAGAGCTACGAGCAGTACTTC. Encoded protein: CASSSSGPESYEQYF.

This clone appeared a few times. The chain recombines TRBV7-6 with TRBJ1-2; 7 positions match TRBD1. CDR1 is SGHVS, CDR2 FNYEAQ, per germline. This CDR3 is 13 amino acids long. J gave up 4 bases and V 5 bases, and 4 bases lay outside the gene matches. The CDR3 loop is CASSPDRAYGYTF. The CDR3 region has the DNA TGTGCCAGCAGCCCCGACAGGGCCTATGGCTACACCTTC. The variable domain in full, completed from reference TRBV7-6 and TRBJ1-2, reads GAGVSQSPRYKVTKRGQDVALRCDPISGHVSLYWYRQALGQGPEFLTYFNYEAQQDKSGLPNDRFSAERPEGSISTLTIQRTEQRDSAMYRCASSPDRAYGYTFGSGTRLTVV.

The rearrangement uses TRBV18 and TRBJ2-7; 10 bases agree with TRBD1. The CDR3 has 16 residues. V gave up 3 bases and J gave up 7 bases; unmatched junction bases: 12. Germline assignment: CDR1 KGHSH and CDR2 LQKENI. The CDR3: CASSPSRLDRGSEQYF. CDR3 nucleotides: TGTGCCAGCTCACCTAGTCGCTTGGACAGGGGGAGTGAGCAGTACTTC.

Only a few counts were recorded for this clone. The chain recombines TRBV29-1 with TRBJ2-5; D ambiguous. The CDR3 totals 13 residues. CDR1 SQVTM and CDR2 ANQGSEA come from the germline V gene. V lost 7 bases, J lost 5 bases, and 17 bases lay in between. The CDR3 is CSAGVWAAETQYF. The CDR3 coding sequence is TGCAGCGCTGGGGTTTGGGCGGCGGAGACCCAGTACTTC.

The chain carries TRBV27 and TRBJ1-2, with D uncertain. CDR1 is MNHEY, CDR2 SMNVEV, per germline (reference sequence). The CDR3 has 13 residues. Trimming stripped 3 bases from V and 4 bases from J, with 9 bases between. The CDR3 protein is CASSLEGRYGYTF. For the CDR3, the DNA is TGTGCCAGCAGTTTGGAGGGCCGCTATGGCTACACCTTC.

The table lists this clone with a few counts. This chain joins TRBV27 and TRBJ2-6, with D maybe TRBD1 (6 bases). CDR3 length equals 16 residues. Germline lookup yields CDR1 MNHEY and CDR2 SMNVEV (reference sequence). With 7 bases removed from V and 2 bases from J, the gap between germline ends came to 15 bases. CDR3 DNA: TGTGCCAGCACCATCGGGCCAGGGGCTGGGGCCAACGTCCTGACTTTC. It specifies CASTIGPGAGANVLTF.

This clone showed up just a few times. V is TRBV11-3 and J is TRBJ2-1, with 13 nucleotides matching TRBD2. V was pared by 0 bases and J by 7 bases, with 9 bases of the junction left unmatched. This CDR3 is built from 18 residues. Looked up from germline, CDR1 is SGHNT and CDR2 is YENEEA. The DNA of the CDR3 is TGTGCCAGCAGCTTAGATCGAGGGACTAGCGGGGTACCGAATGAGCAGTTCTTC. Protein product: CASSLDRGTSGVPNEQFF.

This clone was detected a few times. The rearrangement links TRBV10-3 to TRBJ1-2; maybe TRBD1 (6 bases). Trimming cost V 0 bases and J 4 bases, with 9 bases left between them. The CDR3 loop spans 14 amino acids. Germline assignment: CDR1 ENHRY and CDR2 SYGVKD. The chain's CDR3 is CAISESEGGYGYTF. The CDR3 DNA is TGTGCCATCAGTGAGTCTGAAGGGGGCTATGGCTACACCTTC.

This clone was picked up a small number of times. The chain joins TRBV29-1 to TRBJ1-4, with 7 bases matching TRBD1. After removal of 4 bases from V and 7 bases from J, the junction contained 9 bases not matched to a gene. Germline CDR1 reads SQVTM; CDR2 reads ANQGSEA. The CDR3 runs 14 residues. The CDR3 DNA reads TGCAGCGTTGTGGTCGAGACAGGGCGTGAAAAACTGTTTTTT. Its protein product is CSVVVETGREKLFF.

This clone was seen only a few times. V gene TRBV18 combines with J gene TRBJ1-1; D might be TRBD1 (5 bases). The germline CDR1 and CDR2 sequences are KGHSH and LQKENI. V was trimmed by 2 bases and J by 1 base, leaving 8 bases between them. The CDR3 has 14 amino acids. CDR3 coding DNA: TGTGCCAGCTCACCAAAGGACAAGAACACTGAAGCTTTCTTT. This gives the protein CASSPKDKNTEAFF.

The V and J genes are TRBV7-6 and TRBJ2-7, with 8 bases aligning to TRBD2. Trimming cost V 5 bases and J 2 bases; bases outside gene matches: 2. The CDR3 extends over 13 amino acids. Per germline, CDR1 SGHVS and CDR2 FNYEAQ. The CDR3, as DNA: TGTGCCAGCAGCGCCGGGAGGGCCTACGAGCAGTACTTC. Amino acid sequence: CASSAGRAYEQYF.

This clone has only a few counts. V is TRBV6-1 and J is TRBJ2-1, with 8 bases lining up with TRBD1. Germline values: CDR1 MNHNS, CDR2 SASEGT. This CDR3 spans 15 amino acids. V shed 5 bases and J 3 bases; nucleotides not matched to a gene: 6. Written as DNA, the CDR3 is TGTGCCAGCAGTACGAGGACAGGGTACTACAATGAGCAGTTCTTC. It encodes CASSTRTGYYNEQFF.

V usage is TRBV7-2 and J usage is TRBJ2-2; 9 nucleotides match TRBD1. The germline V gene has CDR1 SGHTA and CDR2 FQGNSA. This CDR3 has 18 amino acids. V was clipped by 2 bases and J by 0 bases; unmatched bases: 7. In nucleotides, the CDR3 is TGTGCCAGCAGCTTATCTCCGGGACAGGGCCCGAACACCGGGGAGCTGTTTTTT. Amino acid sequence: CASSLSPGQGPNTGELFF.

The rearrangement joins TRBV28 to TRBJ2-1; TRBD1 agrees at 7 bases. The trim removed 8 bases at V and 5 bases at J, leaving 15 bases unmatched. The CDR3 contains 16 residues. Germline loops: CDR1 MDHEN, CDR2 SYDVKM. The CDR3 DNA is TGTGCCAGCCGATCCCTCGACAGGGCTGGGAACAATGAGCAGTTCTTC. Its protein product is CASRSLDRAGNNEQFF. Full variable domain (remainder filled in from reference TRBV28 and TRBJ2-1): DVKVTQSSRYLVKRTGEKVFLECVQDMDHENMFWYRQDPGLGLRLIYFSYDVKMKEKGDIPEGYSVSREKKERFSLILESASTNQTSMYLCASRSLDRAGNNEQFFGPGTRLTVL.

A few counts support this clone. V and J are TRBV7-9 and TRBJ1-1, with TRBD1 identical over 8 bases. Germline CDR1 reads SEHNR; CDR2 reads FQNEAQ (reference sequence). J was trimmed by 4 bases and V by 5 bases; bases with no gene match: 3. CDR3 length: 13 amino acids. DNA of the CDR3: TGTGCCAGCAGCCCCGGACAGGGCACTGAAGCTTTCTTT. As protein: CASSPGQGTEAFF.

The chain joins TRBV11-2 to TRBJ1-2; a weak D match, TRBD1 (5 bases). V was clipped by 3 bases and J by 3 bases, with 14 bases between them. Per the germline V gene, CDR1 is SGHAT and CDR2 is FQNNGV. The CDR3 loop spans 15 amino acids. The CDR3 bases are TGTGCCAGCAGCTTTTTAACGGGACCGTACTATGGCTACACCTTC. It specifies CASSFLTGPYYGYTF. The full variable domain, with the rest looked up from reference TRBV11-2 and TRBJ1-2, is EAGVAQSPRYKIIEKRQSVAFWCNPISGHATLYWYQQILGQGPKLLIQFQNNGVVDDSQLPKDRFSAERLKGVDSTLKIQPAKLEDSAVYLCASSFLTGPYYGYTFGSGTRLTVV.

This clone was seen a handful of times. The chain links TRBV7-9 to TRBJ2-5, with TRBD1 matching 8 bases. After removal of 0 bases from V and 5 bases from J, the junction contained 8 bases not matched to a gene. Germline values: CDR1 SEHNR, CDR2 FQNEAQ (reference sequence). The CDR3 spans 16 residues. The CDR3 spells CASSLALANRGETQYF. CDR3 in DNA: TGTGCCAGCAGCTTAGCCCTAGCGAACAGGGGGGAGACCCAGTACTTC.

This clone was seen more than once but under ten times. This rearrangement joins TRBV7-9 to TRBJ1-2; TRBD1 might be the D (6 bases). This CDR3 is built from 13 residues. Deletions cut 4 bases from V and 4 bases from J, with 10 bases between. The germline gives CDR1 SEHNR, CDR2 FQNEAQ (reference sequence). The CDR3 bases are TGTGCCAGCAGCTCGGAGGGGGGCTATGGCTACACCTTC. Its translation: CASSSEGGYGYTF.